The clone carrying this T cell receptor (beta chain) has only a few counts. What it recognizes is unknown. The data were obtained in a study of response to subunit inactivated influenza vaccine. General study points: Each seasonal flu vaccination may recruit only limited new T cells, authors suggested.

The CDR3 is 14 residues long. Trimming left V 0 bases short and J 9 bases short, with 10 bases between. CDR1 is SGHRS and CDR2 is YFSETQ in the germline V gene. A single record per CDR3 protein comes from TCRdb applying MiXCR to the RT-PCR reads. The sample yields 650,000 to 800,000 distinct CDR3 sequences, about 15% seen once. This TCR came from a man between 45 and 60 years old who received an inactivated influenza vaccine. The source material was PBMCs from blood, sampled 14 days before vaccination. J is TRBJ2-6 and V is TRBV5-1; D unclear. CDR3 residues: CASSLGGIFNVLTF. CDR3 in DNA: TGCGCCAGCAGCTTGGGGGGAATCTTCAACGTCCTGACTTTC.